This T cell receptor beta chain derives from a study of metastatic and nonmetastatic thyroid tumors. Study in general: A comparison of repertoires was made across blood and tumor or nodule tissue from malignant and benign thyroid patients.

CDR3 length equals 14 residues. The germline gives CDR1 SGHRS, CDR2 YFSETQ. Study-level results: Relative to benign nodules, malignant thyroid tumors were reportedly characterized by significantly elevated TCR beta diversity in blood and tumor.

In the original analysis: Clinicopathological groups differed in CDR3, with these differences serving to build a distant-metastasis classifier for papillary thyroid cancer. MiXCR re-clonotyped the PCR reads for TCRdb. The V and J calls, along with clone size, are taken from TCRdb and not from the paper's own processing. The sample contains 10,000 to 15,000 clones, over 20% of which appear only once. This clone was detected ten times or more. Its specificity is not known. The germline gene is not matched at one end of the junction; a read error may be the cause. None of the patients had undergone any treatment ahead of thyroid surgery.

What was sequenced was tumor tissue. The chain combines TRBV5-1 with TRBJ2-2, with D perhaps given as TRBD1 or TRBD2 (5 bases each). The sequence was obtained from a female donor with papillary thyroid cancer or a benign thyroid nodule (not recorded which). Some clones in this sample may be carry-over from other donors' samples. Written as DNA, the CDR3 is TGCGCCAGCAGCATGGGGACGGTCACCGGGGAGCTGTCTTTT. It is translated as CASSMGTVTGELSF. Variable domain in full (rest from reference TRBV5-1 and TRBJ2-2): KAGVTQTPRYLIKTRGQQVTLSCSPISGHRSVSWYQQTPGQGLQFLFEYFSETQRNKGNFPGRFSGRQFSNSRSEMNVSTLELGDSALYLCASSMGTVTGELSFGEGSRLTVL.